The 27 T cell receptor beta chains in this list originate from one sample, sequenced in a study of blood T cell repertoires in COVID-19. The protocol was immunoSEQ multiplex PCR, while the TCRdb copy is restricted to in-frame clones and leaves out a portion. This sample has about 410,000 clones, with more than 80% found just once. Sequences were obtained from peripheral blood. These receptors were taken from a woman aged 25 to 39 with active or convalescent COVID-19.

This sequence joins TRBV4-1 and TRBJ1-1; a weak D match, TRBD1 (6 bases). The CDR3 is 13 residues long. Germline CDR1 MGHRA, CDR2 YSYEKL. V dropped 4 bases and J dropped 4 bases, with 10 bases sitting between them. The CDR3, as DNA: TGCGCCAGCAGCCTTCAGGGGACCACTGAAGCTTTCTTT. Protein sequence: CASSLQGTTEAFF.

The table lists this clone with a few counts. This sequence joins TRBV3-1 (or the pseudogene TRBV3-2) and TRBJ1-1, with 7 bases matching TRBD1. Per the germline V gene, CDR1 is LGHDT and CDR2 is YNNKEL (reference sequence). V lost 1 base to trimming and J lost 0 bases; unmatched junction nucleotides: 14. CDR3 length: 19 amino acids. As DNA, the CDR3 is TGTGCCAGCAGCCAAGCCCTGAGTCAGGGGGGCCTCTTGAACACTGAAGCTTTCTTT. Translated, it gives CASSQALSQGGLLNTEAFF.

The chain uses TRBV6-1 and TRBJ1-2, with TRBD1 matching over 7 bases. The CDR3 covers 14 residues. V trimming: 3 bases; J trimming: 6 bases; junction bases outside the gene matches: 7. The germline V gene encodes CDR1 MNHNS and CDR2 SASEGT. In DNA form, the CDR3 reads TGTGCCAGCAGTGACCCCGACAGGGATGATGGCTACACCTTC. It codes for CASSDPDRDDGYTF.

This clone has more than one count but fewer than ten. Its ends do not fully match the called genes, so a read error is possible. V gene TRBV27 combines with J gene TRBJ2-3; a weak D match, TRBD1 (5 bases). The germline V gene encodes CDR1 MNHEY and CDR2 SMNVEV (reference sequence). This CDR3 is 15 amino acids long. The CDR3 bases are TGTGCCACCAGTTTAAGGGGATTGGATCCAGATACGCAGTATTTT. Residues: CATSLRGLDPDTQYF.

This chain connects TRBV7-8 to TRBJ1-2; no reliable D call. V gave up 5 bases and J gave up 0 bases, with 10 bases separating them. The CDR3 consists of 14 residues. From germline, CDR1 is SGHVS and CDR2 FQNEAQ. CDR3 in DNA: TGTGCCAGCAGCCTTAGGAGTGCTAACTATGGCTACACCTTC. Protein sequence: CASSLRSANYGYTF.

Concerning this clone: Additional DNA sequences in this sample encode the identical CDR3. This chain connects TRBV5-1 to TRBJ1-1, with D uncertain. The CDR3 runs 15 residues. Germline CDR1 is SGHRS and CDR2 is YFSETQ. Trimming removed 1 base from V and 0 bases from J, with 10 bases in between. CDR3 bases: TGCGCCAGCAGCTTGTATGGCTTAATGAACACTGAAGCTTTCTTT. Its translation is CASSLYGLMNTEAFF. The complete variable domain, with remaining parts taken from reference TRBV5-1 and TRBJ1-1, reads KAGVTQTPRYLIKTRGQQVTLSCSPISGHRSVSWYQQTPGQGLQFLFEYFSETQRNKGNFPGRFSGRQFSNSRSEMNVSTLELGDSALYLCASSLYGLMNTEAFFGQGTRLTVV.

This clone was counted once. The chain carries TRBV5-1 and TRBJ2-3, with TRBD2 identical over 9 bases. After removal of 6 bases from V and 0 bases from J, the junction contained 5 bases not matched to a gene. Germline V gene lookup returns CDR1 SGHRS and CDR2 YFSETQ. This CDR3 is 15 amino acids long. CDR3 region: CASTSSGVSTDTQYF. The CDR3 nucleotides read TGCGCCAGCACCTCTAGCGGGGTTAGCACAGATACGCAGTATTTT.

V usage is TRBV20-1 and J usage is TRBJ2-3; 7 bases align to TRBD2. The CDR3 runs to 15 residues. The junction had 12 bases not matched to a gene; V was cut back by 3 bases and J by 6 bases. Germline V CDR1 and CDR2: DFQATT, SNEGSKA (reference sequence). CDR3: CSASWARGGGDTQYF. The CDR3 coding sequence is TGCAGTGCTAGTTGGGCCCGCGGGGGTGGGGATACGCAGTATTTT.

The chain joins TRBV2 to TRBJ2-1; D remains ambiguous. V lost 3 bases to trimming and J lost 9 bases, with 15 bases between them. Germline CDR1 and CDR2: SNHLY and FYNNEI. The CDR3 totals 14 residues. This CDR3 reads CASSDVSDPSEQFF. Written as DNA, the CDR3 is TGTGCCAGCAGTGATGTGTCGGATCCTAGTGAGCAGTTCTTC.

CDR3 in DNA: TGCGCCAGCAGGCCGACAGGGGGCGGCAACACCGGGGAGCTGTTTTTT. Its translation: CASRPTGGGNTGELFF. The chain is built from TRBV10-2 and TRBJ2-2, with 10 bases lining up with TRBD1. Looked up from germline, CDR1 is WSHSY and CDR2 is SAAADI. Trimming at V came to 6 bases and at J to 2 bases, leaving 6 bases not matched to a gene. The length of the CDR3 is 16 residues.

The chain is built from TRBV15 and TRBJ1-2, with 10 bases matching TRBD1. The CDR3 covers 15 residues. V trimming: 2 bases; J trimming: 8 bases; junction bases outside the gene matches: 8. In germline, CDR1 is LNHNV, CDR2 YYDKDF (reference sequence). The CDR3 coding sequence is TGTGCCACCAGCAGAAATACCGGGACAGGGGAAGGCTACACCTTC. Residues: CATSRNTGTGEGYTF.

The chain carries TRBV5-6 and TRBJ2-7, with a weak D call TRBD1 (6 bases). The CDR3 spans 15 residues. Trimming took off 5 bases at V and 5 bases at J, with 20 bases between the two ends. Germline V gene data show CDR1 as SGHDT and CDR2 as YYEEEE. CDR3 nucleotides: TGTGCCAGCAGTTATTCAGGGGTCCACGTTGACGAGCAGTACTTC. Its protein product is CASSYSGVHVDEQYF. Using reference TRBV5-6 and TRBJ2-7 for the parts outside the CDR3, the full variable domain is DAGVTQSPTHLIKTRGQQVTLRCSPKSGHDTVSWYQQALGQGPQFIFQYYEEEERQRGNFPDRFSGHQFPNYSSELNVNALLLGDSALYLCASSYSGVHVDEQYFGPGTRLTVT.

The gene calls are TRBV6-5 and TRBJ1-3, with D possibly matching TRBD1 (6 bases). V shed 11 bases and J shed 0 bases, with 14 bases lying between them. Germline CDR1 MNHEY, CDR2 SVGAGI. The CDR3 loop spans 14 amino acids. DNA for the CDR3: TGTGCCGTATCGACAGGAGACTCTGGAAACACCATATATTTT. Translation gives CAVSTGDSGNTIYF.

This clone was recorded only once. This chain connects TRBV5-6 to TRBJ2-1; the D gene is possibly TRBD2 (5 bases). The V end was cut by 0 bases, the J end by 2 bases, with 9 bases between. CDR1 and CDR2 from the germline V gene are SGHDT and YYEEEE. This CDR3 region has 15 residues. The CDR3 here is CASSLAGETYNEQFF. CDR3 nucleotides: TGTGCCAGCAGCTTGGCCGGGGAAACCTACAATGAGCAGTTCTTC.

The J gene is TRBJ1-5, the V gene TRBV7-7; TRBD1 is a possible D gene (6 bases). Germline CDR1 is SSHAT and CDR2 is FNYEAQ (reference sequence). The CDR3 spans 22 residues. Trimming pared 5 bases from V and 3 bases from J, leaving 35 bases between. The CDR3 here is CASSRAPPSGGATGDPNQPQHF. DNA for the CDR3: TGTGCCAGCAGCCGCGCTCCCCCTAGCGGCGGTGCGACAGGCGATCCCAATCAGCCCCAGCATTTT.

The J gene is TRBJ1-5, the V gene TRBV5-5, with unresolved D. The CDR3 has 16 amino acids. Germline lookup yields CDR1 SGHKS and CDR2 YYEKEE (reference sequence). Trimming stripped 0 bases from V and 7 bases from J, with 17 bases between. Here the CDR3 reads CASSLGQSLSGQPQHF. As DNA, the CDR3 is TGTGCCAGCAGCTTGGGACAATCACTTTCGGGGCAGCCCCAGCATTTT. Combining the CDR3 with reference TRBV5-5 and TRBJ1-5 gives the whole variable domain DAGVTQSPTHLIKTRGQQVTLRCSPISGHKSVSWYQQVLGQGPQFIFQYYEKEERGRGNFPDRFSARQFPNYSSELNVNALLLGDSALYLCASSLGQSLSGQPQHFGDGTRLSIL.

This clone is a singleton in its sample. The J gene is TRBJ1-2, the V gene TRBV3-1 (or the pseudogene TRBV3-2), with 9 positions matching TRBD1. This CDR3 has 14 amino acids. Germline trimming cut 4 bases from V and 6 bases from J; bases unmatched to any gene: 6. CDR1 LGHDT and CDR2 YNNKEL come from the germline V gene (reference sequence). The CDR3 sequence: CASSLNRGRNGYTF. Here the CDR3 DNA reads TGTGCCAGCAGCCTGAACAGGGGGCGGAATGGCTACACCTTC.

Only a few counts were recorded for this clone. As DNA, the CDR3 is TGTGCCTGGACAGGGGGCTACGAGCAGTACTTC. This translates into CAWTGGYEQYF. The chain combines TRBV30 with TRBJ2-7, with 7 nucleotides matching TRBD1. V dropped 4 bases and J dropped 3; count of bases not matched to a gene: 0. Germline V gives CDR1 GTSNPN, CDR2 SVGIG (reference sequence). The CDR3 totals 11 residues.

The rearrangement uses TRBV11-2 and TRBJ2-7, with 12 bases fitting TRBD1. The trim removed 1 base at V and 6 bases at J, leaving 7 bases unmatched. This CDR3 region has 16 residues. CDR1 and CDR2 (germline): SGHAT, FQNNGV. The CDR3 region has the DNA TGTGCCAGCAGCTTAGGGGGGACAGGGGGCTGGGGCGAGCAGTACTTC. Translated, it gives CASSLGGTGGWGEQYF.

This clone was counted a few times. This chain links TRBV15 with TRBJ1-4; 7 bases match TRBD1. The CDR3 totals 14 residues. V was clipped by 5 bases and J by 8 bases; unmatched bases: 8. Germline CDR1 LNHNV, CDR2 YYDKDF (reference sequence). DNA of the CDR3: TGTGCCACCAGCTTCGACAGGGAGGAGGAAAAACTGTTTTTT. Translated, it gives CATSFDREEEKLFF.

This clone was seen only once. This sequence joins TRBV28 and TRBJ2-7, with a possible D match to TRBD1 (6 bases). Germline-derived CDR1 and CDR2 are MDHEN and SYDVKM. The CDR3 extends over 14 amino acids. Between the trimmed V and J ends, which lost 6 bases and 5 bases, there was a span of 17 bases. CDR3 in amino acids: CASSPTGWVDEQYF. The CDR3 bases are TGTGCCAGCAGCCCGACAGGATGGGTCGACGAGCAGTACTTC. Combining the CDR3 with reference TRBV28 and TRBJ2-7 gives the whole variable domain DVKVTQSSRYLVKRTGEKVFLECVQDMDHENMFWYRQDPGLGLRLIYFSYDVKMKEKGDIPEGYSVSREKKERFSLILESASTNQTSMYLCASSPTGWVDEQYFGPGTRLTVT.

J is TRBJ2-2 and V is TRBV2; D is ambiguous. The V gene lost 4 bases and the J gene lost 5 bases, with 14 bases spanning the gap. CDR3 length: 15 amino acids. Germline loops: CDR1 SNHLY, CDR2 FYNNEI. CDR3 in amino acids: CASSALSSPTGELFF. CDR3 nucleotide sequence: TGTGCCAGCAGTGCCCTGAGTTCCCCGACCGGGGAGCTGTTTTTT.

The gene calls are TRBV30 and TRBJ2-1, with 10 bases that match TRBD2. There are 17 residues in the CDR3. The V segment lost 0 bases and the J segment 7 bases; nucleotides outside the gene matches: 12. Germline V gives CDR1 GTSNPN, CDR2 SVGIG (reference sequence). The CDR3 coding sequence is TGTGCCTGGAGTGTAGCCCCCCTAGCGGGAGTTGGAAATGAGCAGTTCTTC. Protein product: CAWSVAPLAGVGNEQFF.

The chain carries TRBV5-4 and TRBJ2-1; 8 nucleotides line up with TRBD1. Trimming removed 4 bases from V and 4 bases from J; junction bases left unmatched: 4. Germline CDR1 and CDR2: SGHNT and YYREEE (reference sequence). This CDR3 has 14 amino acids. DNA of the CDR3: TGTGCCAGCAGCCCCGGACAGGGTTACAATGAGCAGTTCTTC. It yields the protein CASSPGQGYNEQFF.

This chain uses TRBV6-5 with TRBJ2-7; 7 nucleotides agree with TRBD1. CDR1 MNHEY and CDR2 SVGAGI come from the germline V gene. J lost 3 bases, V lost 6 bases, and 8 bases had no gene match. The CDR3 loop spans 14 amino acids. CDR3 coding DNA: TGTGCCAGCAGAGGGACAGCCGGGCTCTACGAGCAGTACTTC. Translation gives CASRGTAGLYEQYF.

CDR3 loop: CAISATADNEQFF. CDR3 in DNA: TGTGCCATCAGTGCGACAGCCGACAATGAGCAGTTCTTC. The chain uses TRBV10-3 and TRBJ2-1, with a weak D call TRBD1 (5 bases). V dropped 4 bases and J dropped 5 bases, with 9 bases sitting between them. The CDR3 is 13 amino acids. CDR1 is ENHRY, CDR2 SYGVKD, per germline.

The chain uses TRBV5-8 and TRBJ2-7; D may be TRBD2 (7 bases). Trimming took 7 bases from V and 6 from J, leaving 38 bases between them. CDR1 is SGHTS, CDR2 YDEGEE, per germline. The CDR3 is 20 residues long. CDR3 region: CASPLGLGDNWGGSSGEQYF. CDR3 coding DNA: TGTGCCAGCCCGCTCGGGCTTGGTGATAATTGGGGGGGCAGTTCGGGCGAGCAGTACTTC.